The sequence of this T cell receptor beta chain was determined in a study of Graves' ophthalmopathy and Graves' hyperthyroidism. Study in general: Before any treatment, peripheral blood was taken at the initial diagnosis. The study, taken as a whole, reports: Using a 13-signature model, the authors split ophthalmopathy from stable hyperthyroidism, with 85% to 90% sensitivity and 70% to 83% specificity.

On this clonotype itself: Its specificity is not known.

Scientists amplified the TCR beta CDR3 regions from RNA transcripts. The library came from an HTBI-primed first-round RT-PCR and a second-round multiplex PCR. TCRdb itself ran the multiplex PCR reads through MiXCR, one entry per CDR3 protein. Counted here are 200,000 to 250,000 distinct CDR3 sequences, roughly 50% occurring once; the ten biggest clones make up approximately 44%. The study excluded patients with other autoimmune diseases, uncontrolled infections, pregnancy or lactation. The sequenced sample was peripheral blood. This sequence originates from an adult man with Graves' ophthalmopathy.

The CDR3 loop reads CSAPRQALNEKLFF. CDR3 bases: TGCAGTGCCCCCCGACAGGCCTTAAATGAAAAACTGTTTTTT. The chain recombines TRBV20-1 with TRBJ1-4, with D possibly TRBD1 on 6 matching bases. CDR3 length equals 14 residues. V lost 6 bases, J lost 5 bases, and 16 bases lay in between. Germline assignment: CDR1 DFQATT and CDR2 SNEGSKA (reference sequence).